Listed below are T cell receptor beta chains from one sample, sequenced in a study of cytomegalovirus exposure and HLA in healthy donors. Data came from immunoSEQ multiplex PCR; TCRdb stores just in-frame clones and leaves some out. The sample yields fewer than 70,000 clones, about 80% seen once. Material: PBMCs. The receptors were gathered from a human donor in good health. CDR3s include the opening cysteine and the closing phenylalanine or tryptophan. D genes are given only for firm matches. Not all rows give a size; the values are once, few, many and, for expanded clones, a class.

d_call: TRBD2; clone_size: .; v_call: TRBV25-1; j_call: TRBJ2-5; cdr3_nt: TGTGCCAGCAGCCCCCCTAGCGGGAGGGCCCTTGAGACCCAGTACTTC; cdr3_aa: CASSPPSGRALETQYF
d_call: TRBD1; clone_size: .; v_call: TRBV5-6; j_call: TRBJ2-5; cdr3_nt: TGTGCCAGCAGTTCAACAGGGGTACAAGAGACCCAGTACTTC; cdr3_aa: CASSSTGVQETQYF
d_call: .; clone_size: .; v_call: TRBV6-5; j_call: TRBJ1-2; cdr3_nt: TGTGCCAGCAGACAGACCGGCGTTACAGGCTACACCTTC; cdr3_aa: CASRQTGVTGYTF
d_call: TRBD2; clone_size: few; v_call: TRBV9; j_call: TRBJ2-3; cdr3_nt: TGTGCCAGCAGCGTAGGGACTAGCGGGGGCACAGATACGCAGTATTTT; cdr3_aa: CASSVGTSGGTDTQYF
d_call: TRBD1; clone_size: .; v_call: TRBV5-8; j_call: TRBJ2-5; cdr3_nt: TGTGCCAGCAGCCTGGGACAGGCTTACCAAGAGACCCAGTACTTC; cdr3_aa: CASSLGQAYQETQYF
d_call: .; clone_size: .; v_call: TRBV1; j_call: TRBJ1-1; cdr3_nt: TGCACCAGGTTTAGTCGGGTTCTTCTCACGATGAACACTGAAGCTTTCTTT; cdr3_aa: CTRFSRVLLTMNTEAFF
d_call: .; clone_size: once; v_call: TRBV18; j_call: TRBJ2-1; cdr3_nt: TGTGCCAGCTCACCAAGGTGGGAGGCGCCTTACAATGAGCAGTTCTTC; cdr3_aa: CASSPRWEAPYNEQFF
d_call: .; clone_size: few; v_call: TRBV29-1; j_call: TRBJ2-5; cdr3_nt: TGCAGCGTTGGGGACACTGGTCAAGAGACCCAGTACTTC; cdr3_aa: CSVGDTGQETQYF
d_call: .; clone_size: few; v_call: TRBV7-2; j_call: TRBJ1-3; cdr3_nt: TGTGCCAGCAGCTTAGCAACAGGAGGGGACACCATATATTTT; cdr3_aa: CASSLATGGDTIYF
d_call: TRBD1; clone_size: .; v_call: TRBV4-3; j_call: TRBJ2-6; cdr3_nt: TGCGCCAGCAGCCAAGGGGCCAGGGGGCTTTCTGGGGCCAACGTCCTGACTTTC; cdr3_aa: CASSQGARGLSGANVLTF
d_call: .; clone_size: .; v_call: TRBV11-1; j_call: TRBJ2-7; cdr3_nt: TGTGCCAGCAGCTTAGTGGCAGGGGATATCTACGAGCAGTACTTC; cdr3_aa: CASSLVAGDIYEQYF
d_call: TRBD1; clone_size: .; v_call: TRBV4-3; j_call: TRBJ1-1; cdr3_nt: TGCGCCAGCAGCCAATTCCTACAGGGGAGGACTGAAGCTTTCTTT; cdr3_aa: CASSQFLQGRTEAFF
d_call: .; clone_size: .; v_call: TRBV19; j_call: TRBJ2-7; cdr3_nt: TGTGCCAGTAGTACTACGGGAGTCACCTGGGACGAGCAGTACTTC; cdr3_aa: CASSTTGVTWDEQYF
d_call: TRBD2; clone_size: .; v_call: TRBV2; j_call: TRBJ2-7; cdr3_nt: TGTGCCAGCAGTGAACTCTTTAGCGGGAGGCGGTACGAGCAGTACTTC; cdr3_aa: CASSELFSGRRYEQYF
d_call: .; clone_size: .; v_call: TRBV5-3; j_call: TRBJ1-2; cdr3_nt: TGTGCCAGAAGCCTCCAGAGGCCAGCATCTTTAACTATAAGCTACACCTTC; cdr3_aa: CARSLQRPASLTISYTF
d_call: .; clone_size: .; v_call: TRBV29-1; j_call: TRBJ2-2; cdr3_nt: TGCAGCGTTGAACTGAACACCGGGGAGCTGTTTTTT; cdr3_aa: CSVELNTGELFF
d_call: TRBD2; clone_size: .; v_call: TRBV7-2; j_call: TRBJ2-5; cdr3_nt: TGTGCCAGCAGCTTCAAGCGGGGGGGTTTTGAGACCCAGTACTTC; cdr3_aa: CASSFKRGGFETQYF
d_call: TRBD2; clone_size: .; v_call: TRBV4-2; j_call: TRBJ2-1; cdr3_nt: TGTGCCAGCAGCCAAGCCGGACTAGCGGGGGGCCAGTTCTTC; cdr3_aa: CASSQAGLAGGQFF
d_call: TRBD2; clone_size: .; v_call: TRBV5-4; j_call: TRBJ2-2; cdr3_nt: TGTGCCAGCAGCTTAGGGTCTAGCGGGGGTAACACCGGGGAGCTGTTTTTT; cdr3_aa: CASSLGSSGGNTGELFF
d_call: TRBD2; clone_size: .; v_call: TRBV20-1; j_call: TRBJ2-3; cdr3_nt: TGCAGTCCCCAGCGGGGAGATACGCAGTATTTT; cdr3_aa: CSPQRGDTQYF
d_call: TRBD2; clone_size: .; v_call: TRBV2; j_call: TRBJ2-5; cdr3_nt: TGTGCCAGCAGTGTCACTAGCGGGGGGAACCAAGAGACCCAGTACTTC; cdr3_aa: CASSVTSGGNQETQYF
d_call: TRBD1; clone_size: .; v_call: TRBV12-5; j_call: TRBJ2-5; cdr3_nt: TGTGCTAGTGGCCCCGGGACAGTCCAAGAGACCCAGTACTTC; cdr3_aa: CASGPGTVQETQYF
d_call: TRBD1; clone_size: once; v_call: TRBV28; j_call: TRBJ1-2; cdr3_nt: TGTGCCAGCAGCCCCCGACAGGGGGCTTATTATGGCTACACCTTC; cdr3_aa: CASSPRQGAYYGYTF
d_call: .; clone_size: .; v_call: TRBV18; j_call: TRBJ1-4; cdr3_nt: TGTGCCAGCTCATCCCGACAGGCAACGGCAGGGGAAAAACTGTTTTTT; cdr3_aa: CASSSRQATAGEKLFF
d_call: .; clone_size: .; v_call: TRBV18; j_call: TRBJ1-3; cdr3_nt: TGTGCCAGCTCACCAAGGACCCAGGGTGGAAACACCATATATTTT; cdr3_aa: CASSPRTQGGNTIYF
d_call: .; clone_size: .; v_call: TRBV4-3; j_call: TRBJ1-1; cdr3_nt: TGCGCCAGCAGCCAAGAGGGGGGACTGAACACTGAAGCTTTCTTT; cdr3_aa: CASSQEGGLNTEAFF
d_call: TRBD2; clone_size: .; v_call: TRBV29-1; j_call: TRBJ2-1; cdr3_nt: TGCAGCGCTTACGGCCGGACTAGCGGGGACAATGAGCAGTTCTTC; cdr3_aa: CSAYGRTSGDNEQFF
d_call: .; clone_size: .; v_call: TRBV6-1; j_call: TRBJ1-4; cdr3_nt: TGTGCCAGCAGTGAAGCGCTAGGGGTGGTTGAAAAACTGTTTTTT; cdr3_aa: CASSEALGVVEKLFF
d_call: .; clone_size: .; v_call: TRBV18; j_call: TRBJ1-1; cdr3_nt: TGTGCCAGCTCACCAGGCGGGGGGCACACTGAAGCTTTCTTT; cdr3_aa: CASSPGGGHTEAFF
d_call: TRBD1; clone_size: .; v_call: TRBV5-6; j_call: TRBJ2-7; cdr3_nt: TGTGCCAGCAGTCGGGACAGTAACGAGCAGTACTTC; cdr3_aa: CASSRDSNEQYF
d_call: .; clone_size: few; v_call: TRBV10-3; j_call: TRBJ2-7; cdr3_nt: TGTGCCATCAGCAAAGTCGGGGGAGGCGAGCAGTACTTC; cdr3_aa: CAISKVGGGEQYF
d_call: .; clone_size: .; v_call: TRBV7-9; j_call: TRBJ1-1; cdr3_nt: TGTGCCAGCAGCTTAGGCTCAGGGCAGGGTACTGAAGCTTTCTTT; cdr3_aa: CASSLGSGQGTEAFF
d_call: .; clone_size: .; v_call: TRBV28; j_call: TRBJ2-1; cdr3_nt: TGTGCCGGGAGTAGCACCTCCTACAATGAGCAGTTCTTC; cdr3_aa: CAGSSTSYNEQFF
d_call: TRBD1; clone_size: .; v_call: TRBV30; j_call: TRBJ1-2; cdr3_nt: TGTGCCTGTGGACAGGGCCATGGCTACACCTTC; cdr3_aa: CACGQGHGYTF
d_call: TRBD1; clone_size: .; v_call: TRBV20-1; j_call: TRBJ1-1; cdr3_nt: TGCAGTGCTAGATCCAGGGGGCAAGCTTTCTTT; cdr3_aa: CSARSRGQAFF
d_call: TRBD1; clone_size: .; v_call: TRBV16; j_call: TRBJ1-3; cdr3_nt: TGTGCCAGTAGCCCGCCGGGACAGGCCGTTGGCACCATATATTTT; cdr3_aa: CASSPPGQAVGTIYF
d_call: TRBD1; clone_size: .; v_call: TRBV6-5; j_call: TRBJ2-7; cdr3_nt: TGTGCCAGCAGGTCCCACAGGGGGCCGAGCGAGCAGTACTTC; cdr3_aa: CASRSHRGPSEQYF
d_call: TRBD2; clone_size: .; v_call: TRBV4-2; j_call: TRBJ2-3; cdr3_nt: TGTGCCAGCAGCCAATGGGGACTAGCGGGGGCGGTTCCCAAAACAGATACGCAGTATTTT; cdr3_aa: CASSQWGLAGAVPKTDTQYF
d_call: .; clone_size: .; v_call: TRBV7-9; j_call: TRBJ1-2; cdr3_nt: TGTTCCAGCAGCCCCCCAGGGGACTATGGCTACACCTTC; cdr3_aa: CSSSPPGDYGYTF
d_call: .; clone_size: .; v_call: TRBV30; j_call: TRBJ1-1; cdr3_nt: TGTGCCTGGCACCCTAGTGAAGCTTTCTTT; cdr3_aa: CAWHPSEAFF